This TCR beta chain was sequenced for a study of cytomegalovirus exposure and HLA in healthy donors. Background on the study: Among roughly 180 million T cells, an earlier analysis found about 110 million unique TCR beta sequences. Regarding the study as a whole: Evidence from a later analysis indicated that most CMV-associated TCR beta chains looked HLA-restricted.

The CDR3 is made up of 13 amino acids. Germline CDR1 MGHDK, CDR2 SYGVNS. V was cut by 10 bases and J by 2 bases, with 14 bases left in between. Of note for this clone: The antigen remains unidentified.

Primers included in the PCR were 60 Vbeta and 13 Jbeta primers. The protocol was immunoSEQ multiplex PCR, while the TCRdb copy is restricted to in-frame clones and leaves out a portion. The sample yields under 250,000 clones, 85% seen once. This rearrangement joins TRBV25-1 to TRBJ1-2; possible D gene TRBD1, 5 bases. The sample was PBMCs. The TCR comes from a human donor in good health. CDR3 sequence reads: CATHPRGNYGYTF. The DNA of the CDR3 is TGTGCCACCCACCCCCGGGGGAACTATGGCTACACCTTC.